The entry that follows covers one TCR beta chain sequence. These data come from a study of CD8 T cells in Susac syndrome. RNA totalling about 0.45 to 1 ug underwent reverse transcription with random hexamers. An immunoSEQ multiplex PCR amplified TCR beta CDR3 over 54 Vbeta and 13 Jbeta. TCRdb reanalysed the immunoSEQ multiplex PCR reads using MiXCR and keeps one entry per CDR3 protein. The sample has 200,000 or so distinct CDR3 sequences, nearly 95% seen once. In blood CD8+ and CD4+ T cells, TCR beta underwent sequencing. The multiple sclerosis control group was made up of treatment-naive patients with stable or active relapsing-remitting disease. FACS was used to enrich TEMRA cells, whereas the CD8+ and CD4+ T cells were obtained by negative isolation. This CDR3 spans 18 amino acids. Losses at the gene ends were 0 bases for V and 6 bases for J; bases not matched to a gene: 16. Germline lookup yields CDR1 KGHSH and CDR2 LQKENI.

The chain links TRBV18 to TRBJ1-1, with 7 bases that match TRBD1. This TCR derives from a human donor with multiple sclerosis. The sequencing sample was made of CD4+ T cells from PBMCs. Written as DNA, the CDR3 is TGTGCCAGCTCACCACCGCTGAGGGACAGTCAAGAGTCGCCTGAAGCTTTCTTT. It encodes CASSPPLRDSQESPEAFF.